This passage covers 5 T cell receptor beta chains from one sample sequenced in a study of PD-1 blockade in classical Hodgkin lymphoma. Regarding time point: newly diagnosed, previously untreated cHL patient sample. Clones were read by immunoSEQ multiplex PCR, and TCRdb kept only the in-frame ones, dropping some. Among some 27,000 clones listed, approximately 90% were seen once. Sample: peripheral blood mononuclear cells (PBMCs). These receptors all come from a human donor with classical Hodgkin lymphoma.

The chain couples TRBV7-8 to TRBJ2-5; 7 nucleotides line up with TRBD2. The junction had 5 bases not matched to a gene; V was cut back by 5 bases and J by 5 bases. The CDR3 runs 13 residues. Germline V lookup: CDR1 SGHVS, CDR2 FQNEAQ. CDR3 in amino acids: CASSPFSGETQYF. In DNA, the CDR3 is TGTGCCAGCAGCCCCTTTAGCGGGGAGACCCAGTACTTC.

The chain couples TRBV19 to TRBJ1-1; 12 nucleotides match TRBD1. The V gene's germline CDR1 is LNHDA and CDR2 SQIVND (reference sequence). This CDR3 contains 15 residues. The V and J ends lost 5 bases and 6 bases, in that order; junction bases with no gene match: 7. CDR3 residues: CASSPPGQGASEAFF. The CDR3 nucleotides read TGTGCCAGTAGTCCCCCGGGACAGGGGGCTTCTGAAGCTTTCTTT.

The V gene is TRBV18, the J gene TRBJ2-1, with 11 bases identical to TRBD2. CDR3 length: 17 residues. The germline gives CDR1 KGHSH, CDR2 LQKENI. J was trimmed by 4 bases and V by 5 bases; bases with no gene match: 10. CDR3 protein: CASSANPGLAAYNEQFF. The CDR3 nucleotides are TGTGCCAGCTCAGCTAATCCGGGACTAGCGGCGTACAATGAGCAGTTCTTC.

This clone was detected once. The chain combines TRBV5-4 with TRBJ2-3, with TRBD2 as a possible D gene (6 bases). The CDR3 is 14 residues long. Germline CDR1 is SGHNT and CDR2 is YYREEE (reference sequence). V lost 5 bases and J 0 bases, leaving 10 bases between the germline ends. CDR3 in DNA: TGTGCCAGCAGGCCACTAGCTAGCACAGATACGCAGTATTTT. Its protein product is CASRPLASTDTQYF.

This chain connects TRBV11-3 to TRBJ2-2; 10 bases fit TRBD1. Germline values: CDR1 SGHNT, CDR2 YENEEA. J gave up 6 bases and V 6 bases, and 7 bases lay outside the gene matches. The CDR3 spans 15 residues. The CDR3 coding sequence is TGTGCCAGCAGACCGGGACAGGGGACCGCCGGGGAGCTGTTTTTT. Protein sequence: CASRPGQGTAGELFF.